Listed below are T cell receptor beta chains from one sample, sequenced in a study of blood T cell repertoires in COVID-19. Profiling relied on immunoSEQ multiplex PCR, and the TCRdb table lists in-frame clones only, not all of them. The profile shows roughly 68,000 clones, about 82% of them singletons. The source material was peripheral blood. The receptor set was obtained from a middle-aged man with acute or convalescent COVID-19. CDR3s include the opening cysteine and the closing phenylalanine or tryptophan. Each record gives: CDR3 DNA, CDR3 protein, V gene, clone size, D gene, J gene. D genes are given only for firm matches. Clone size is stated in some rows and not others, as once, few, many or a class when expanded.

cdr3_nt: TGTGCCAGCAGACGGGGACAGAGAGGCCATAGCTCCTATAATTCACCCCTCCACTTT
cdr3_aa: CASRRGQRGHSSYNSPLHF
v_call: TRBV27
clone_size: -
d_call: TRBD1
j_call: TRBJ1-6

cdr3_nt: TGTGCCAGCAGCTACCGGGCGCAGGGAAGGCAAGAGACCCAGTACTTC
cdr3_aa: CASSYRAQGRQETQYF
v_call: TRBV6-5
clone_size: -
d_call: -
j_call: TRBJ2-5

cdr3_nt: TGTGCCAGCAGTACATACACCGGGGAGCTGTTTTTT
cdr3_aa: CASSTYTGELFF
v_call: TRBV7-3
clone_size: -
d_call: -
j_call: TRBJ2-2

cdr3_nt: TGTGCCAGCAGGGGGAGAGGCAGGGGGCTACAGGAGACCCAGTACTTC
cdr3_aa: CASRGRGRGLQETQYF
v_call: TRBV2
clone_size: -
d_call: TRBD1
j_call: TRBJ2-5

cdr3_nt: TGTGCCAGCAGCTCACAGGGACGTGTATGCTATGGCTACACCTTC
cdr3_aa: CASSSQGRVCYGYTF
v_call: TRBV21-1
clone_size: -
d_call: -
j_call: TRBJ1-2

cdr3_nt: TGCGCCAGCAGCTTCGGAGTCATGAACACTGAAACTTTCTTT
cdr3_aa: CASSFGVMNTETFF
v_call: TRBV5-1
clone_size: -
d_call: -
j_call: TRBJ1-1

cdr3_nt: TGTGCCACCAGTGATCCCGGGACAGGGGGCAATGAGCAGTTCTTC
cdr3_aa: CATSDPGTGGNEQFF
v_call: TRBV24-1
clone_size: -
d_call: TRBD1
j_call: TRBJ2-1

cdr3_nt: TGTGCCAGCAGAGGGGAGGGTGGCACTGAAGCTTTCTTT
cdr3_aa: CASRGEGGTEAFF
v_call: TRBV6-5
clone_size: -
d_call: -
j_call: TRBJ1-1

cdr3_nt: TGTGCCAGCAGCCGAAACAGGGTCGGTGATACGCAGTATTTT
cdr3_aa: CASSRNRVGDTQYF
v_call: TRBV11-1
clone_size: once
d_call: -
j_call: TRBJ2-3

cdr3_nt: TGTGCCAGCACCAACGGACAGGGGGCAACTAATGAAAAACTGTTTTTT
cdr3_aa: CASTNGQGATNEKLFF
v_call: TRBV2
clone_size: -
d_call: TRBD1
j_call: TRBJ1-4

cdr3_nt: TGTGCCAGCAGTTACTCATGGGAGATGAACACTGAAGCTTTCTTT
cdr3_aa: CASSYSWEMNTEAFF
v_call: TRBV6-5
clone_size: -
d_call: -
j_call: TRBJ1-1

cdr3_nt: TGTGCCAGCAGCTTAGCCCGGGACAGATACAATGAGCAGTTCTTC
cdr3_aa: CASSLARDRYNEQFF
v_call: TRBV7-2
clone_size: -
d_call: TRBD1
j_call: TRBJ2-1

cdr3_nt: TGTGCCAGCAGTCTCGACAGGGGGAGGTCGGAAGCTTTCTTT
cdr3_aa: CASSLDRGRSEAFF
v_call: TRBV27
clone_size: -
d_call: TRBD1
j_call: TRBJ1-1

cdr3_nt: TGTGCCAGCAGCTCTAATGAAGCGTTCGGCGTAGGGGAGTTCTTC
cdr3_aa: CASSSNEAFGVGEFF
v_call: TRBV11-2
clone_size: -
d_call: -
j_call: TRBJ2-1

cdr3_nt: TGTGCCAGCAGCCACCGACTAGCGGGGGAAGAGACCCAGTACTTC
cdr3_aa: CASSHRLAGEETQYF
v_call: TRBV2
clone_size: -
d_call: TRBD2
j_call: TRBJ2-5

cdr3_nt: TGTGCCAGCAGCTTAGCCATCGGCAGGGCGACGGGTGAAAAACTGTTTTTT
cdr3_aa: CASSLAIGRATGEKLFF
v_call: TRBV7-8
clone_size: -
d_call: -
j_call: TRBJ1-4

cdr3_nt: TGTGCCACCAGTAATGCGGGGGGCCAATCCTACAATGAGCAGTTCTTC
cdr3_aa: CATSNAGGQSYNEQFF
v_call: TRBV24-1
clone_size: -
d_call: TRBD2
j_call: TRBJ2-1

cdr3_nt: TGTGCCAGCAGCTTATATGCGTCGGGGGGCTTCACCGGGGAGCTGTTTTTT
cdr3_aa: CASSLYASGGFTGELFF
v_call: TRBV11-2
clone_size: -
d_call: -
j_call: TRBJ2-2

cdr3_nt: TGTGCCAGCAGCTGGGACAGGGTCCAAGAGACCCAGTACTTC
cdr3_aa: CASSWDRVQETQYF
v_call: TRBV7-9
clone_size: -
d_call: TRBD1
j_call: TRBJ2-5

cdr3_nt: TGTGCCAGCAGCATCACAGTGAACACTGAAGCTTTCTTT
cdr3_aa: CASSITVNTEAFF
v_call: TRBV9
clone_size: -
d_call: -
j_call: TRBJ1-1

cdr3_nt: TGTGCCACCAGTGCGAGGTGGAACACCGGGGAGCTGTTTTTT
cdr3_aa: CATSARWNTGELFF
v_call: TRBV24-1
clone_size: -
d_call: -
j_call: TRBJ2-2

cdr3_nt: TGTGCCAGCAGCTTGGGGCAGGGGGATTATGGCTACACCTTC
cdr3_aa: CASSLGQGDYGYTF
v_call: TRBV5-8
clone_size: -
d_call: TRBD1
j_call: TRBJ1-2

cdr3_nt: TGTGCCAGCAGCGCGAGGGAGAGGGATTCACCCCTCCACTTT
cdr3_aa: CASSARERDSPLHF
v_call: TRBV11-2
clone_size: -
d_call: -
j_call: TRBJ1-6

cdr3_nt: TGCGCCAGCGCGCCGCCCTCCTTAGATACGCAGTATTTT
cdr3_aa: CASAPPSLDTQYF
v_call: TRBV5-1
clone_size: -
d_call: -
j_call: TRBJ2-3

cdr3_nt: TGTGCCAGTAGTATTGAGGCAAGAACTCTCTACGAGCAGTACTTC
cdr3_aa: CASSIEARTLYEQYF
v_call: TRBV19
clone_size: -
d_call: -
j_call: TRBJ2-7

cdr3_nt: TGTGCCACCAGTGACTATGAAGAACCCGGGGAGCTGTTTTTT
cdr3_aa: CATSDYEEPGELFF
v_call: TRBV24-1
clone_size: -
d_call: -
j_call: TRBJ2-2

cdr3_nt: TGTGCCAGCAGCCCCCCCTCTGCGGTCAATGAGCAGTTCTTC
cdr3_aa: CASSPPSAVNEQFF
v_call: TRBV11-2
clone_size: -
d_call: -
j_call: TRBJ2-1

cdr3_nt: TGTGCCAGCAGCCCCACCCCAGATACAGGGGGCTACGAGCAGTACTTC
cdr3_aa: CASSPTPDTGGYEQYF
v_call: TRBV4-2
clone_size: -
d_call: TRBD1
j_call: TRBJ2-7

cdr3_nt: TGTGCCAGCAGTGAAGTAAGCGGGGGGAGGGATACGCAGTATTTT
cdr3_aa: CASSEVSGGRDTQYF
v_call: TRBV6-1
clone_size: -
d_call: TRBD2
j_call: TRBJ2-3

cdr3_nt: TGTGCTAGTGGTTTGGTAGTTAGCTTGAACACCGGGGAGCTGTTTTTT
cdr3_aa: CASGLVVSLNTGELFF
v_call: TRBV12-5
clone_size: -
d_call: -
j_call: TRBJ2-2

cdr3_nt: TGTGCCAGCAGTTTGCTAGCGGACTACGAGCAGTACTTC
cdr3_aa: CASSLLADYEQYF
v_call: TRBV6-5
clone_size: -
d_call: TRBD2
j_call: TRBJ2-7

cdr3_nt: TGTGCCAGCAGCCGGACAGTAGGAGATAACTATGGCTACACCTTC
cdr3_aa: CASSRTVGDNYGYTF
v_call: TRBV6-5
clone_size: -
d_call: -
j_call: TRBJ1-2

cdr3_nt: TGTGCCACCAGTGATACCCGACAGGGAGGCTACGAGCAGTACTTC
cdr3_aa: CATSDTRQGGYEQYF
v_call: TRBV24-1
clone_size: -
d_call: -
j_call: TRBJ2-7

cdr3_nt: TGTGCCAGCAGCCAAGATCCGGGACAGGGGGGGGATACGCAGTATTTT
cdr3_aa: CASSQDPGQGGDTQYF
v_call: TRBV3-1/TRBV3-2
clone_size: -
d_call: TRBD1
j_call: TRBJ2-3

cdr3_nt: TGTGCCAGTAGTTTCAGACAGGGGGGGACTGGGGCCAACGTCCTGACTTTC
cdr3_aa: CASSFRQGGTGANVLTF
v_call: TRBV19
clone_size: -
d_call: TRBD1
j_call: TRBJ2-6

cdr3_nt: TGCGCCAGCAGCCCAAGGGGCGACCTGGGGAAGTCCGGGGAGCTGTTTTTT
cdr3_aa: CASSPRGDLGKSGELFF
v_call: TRBV5-1
clone_size: -
d_call: -
j_call: TRBJ2-2

cdr3_nt: TGTGCCAGCAGCTCACCCGGGACTAGTTACAATGAGCAGTTCTTC
cdr3_aa: CASSSPGTSYNEQFF
v_call: TRBV7-9
clone_size: -
d_call: TRBD2
j_call: TRBJ2-1

cdr3_nt: TGTGCCAGCAGCCCACTGGGGACAGGGTCGCACGAGCAGTACTTC
cdr3_aa: CASSPLGTGSHEQYF
v_call: TRBV27
clone_size: -
d_call: TRBD1
j_call: TRBJ2-7

cdr3_nt: TGTGCCAGCAGTTACGATGGGACAGACGCCGAGCAGTACTTC
cdr3_aa: CASSYDGTDAEQYF
v_call: TRBV6-5
clone_size: once
d_call: TRBD1
j_call: TRBJ2-7

cdr3_nt: TGTGCCAGCTCCCAACTAGCGTTATCCTACAATGAGCAGTTCTTC
cdr3_aa: CASSQLALSYNEQFF
v_call: TRBV18
clone_size: -
d_call: TRBD2
j_call: TRBJ2-1

cdr3_nt: TGTGCCACCTCAGGTCAGGGCACCGGGGAGCTGTTTTTT
cdr3_aa: CATSGQGTGELFF
v_call: TRBV27
clone_size: -
d_call: -
j_call: TRBJ2-2

cdr3_nt: TGTGCCAGCAGCTTGGAGAATTCTGGGGCCAACGTCCTGACTTTC
cdr3_aa: CASSLENSGANVLTF
v_call: TRBV7-9
clone_size: once
d_call: -
j_call: TRBJ2-6

cdr3_nt: TGTGCCAGCAGTATGCGACAGGGCCATGAGCAGTTCTTC
cdr3_aa: CASSMRQGHEQFF
v_call: TRBV2
clone_size: few
d_call: TRBD1
j_call: TRBJ2-1

cdr3_nt: TGTGCCAGCAGCTGGAGACAGGGTAGCAATGAGCAGTTCTTC
cdr3_aa: CASSWRQGSNEQFF
v_call: TRBV6-2/TRBV6-3
clone_size: once
d_call: TRBD1
j_call: TRBJ2-1

cdr3_nt: TGCGCCAGCAGCCAAGAGCCCGCGGACAGGGGGCTCGCCGGGGAGCTGTTTTTT
cdr3_aa: CASSQEPADRGLAGELFF
v_call: TRBV4-1
clone_size: -
d_call: TRBD1
j_call: TRBJ2-2

cdr3_nt: TGTGCCAGCAGTGAGGACCCGGGATATACCGGGGAGCTGTTTTTT
cdr3_aa: CASSEDPGYTGELFF
v_call: TRBV2
clone_size: -
d_call: -
j_call: TRBJ2-2

cdr3_nt: TGCGCCAGCAGCCATGGGACAGGGTACAATGAGCAGTTCTTC
cdr3_aa: CASSHGTGYNEQFF
v_call: TRBV4-1
clone_size: -
d_call: TRBD1
j_call: TRBJ2-1

cdr3_nt: TGTGCCAGCAGCGCAACACACCAAGAGACCCAGTACTTC
cdr3_aa: CASSATHQETQYF
v_call: TRBV7-3
clone_size: few
d_call: -
j_call: TRBJ2-5

cdr3_nt: TGTGCCAGCAGCCAGGGACTAGCGGAGGACAATGAGCAGTTCTTC
cdr3_aa: CASSQGLAEDNEQFF
v_call: TRBV11-3
clone_size: -
d_call: TRBD2
j_call: TRBJ2-1

cdr3_nt: TGTGCCAGCACCCCGGGACAGGGGTCCTACAATGAGCAGTTCTTC
cdr3_aa: CASTPGQGSYNEQFF
v_call: TRBV6-5
clone_size: -
d_call: TRBD1
j_call: TRBJ2-1

cdr3_nt: TGTGCCAGCAGTTTTTTTACCCCGACAGGGGGGACCGGGGAGCTGTTTTTT
cdr3_aa: CASSFFTPTGGTGELFF
v_call: TRBV27
clone_size: -
d_call: TRBD1
j_call: TRBJ2-2

cdr3_nt: TGCAGCGTGGGCAGGGGGTTAAGGAATGAGCAGTTCTTC
cdr3_aa: CSVGRGLRNEQFF
v_call: TRBV29-1
clone_size: -
d_call: TRBD1
j_call: TRBJ2-1